One sample yielded the 20 T cell receptor beta chains listed below, sequenced in a study of T cells in Graves' hyperthyroidism and ophthalmopathy. TCR beta CDR3 region amplification was performed from RNA transcripts. First-round RT-PCR targeting the TCR CDR3 was performed with the HTBI primer set. From the multiplex PCR reads, TCRdb called clonotypes with MiXCR, one entry per CDR3 protein. Of approximately 590,000 distinct CDR3 sequences listed, more than 15% are singletons. The sequencing sample was made of blood. The receptors were sampled from a woman in her thirties with Graves' hyperthyroidism.

As regards this clonotype: At one boundary the junction diverges from the germline segment, which might be a read error. The gene calls are TRBV27 and TRBJ2-5; D not certain. This CDR3 is 13 amino acids long. From germline, CDR1 is MNHEY and CDR2 SMNVEV (reference sequence). CDR3 sequence: CASSFRPDVRPDF. The CDR3 nucleotides read TGTGCCAGCAGTTTTAGGCCTGACGTCCGCCCAGACTTC.

This clonotype was recorded many times. The chain couples TRBV29-1 to TRBJ2-7; the D call may be TRBD1 or TRBD2 (5 bases each). The germline V and J ends were trimmed by 4 bases and 3 bases, with 13 bases remaining between them. This CDR3 has 13 residues. Germline CDR1 and CDR2: SQVTM and ANQGSEA. CDR3 bases: TGCAGCGTTGGGGGGATCAGGGACTACGAGCAGTACTTC. This translates into CSVGGIRDYEQYF.

This clonotype has at least ten counts. This chain connects TRBV20-1 to TRBJ2-1; 10 positions match TRBD2. V was clipped by 5 bases and J by 7 bases; unmatched bases: 5. CDR1 and CDR2 (germline): DFQATT, SNEGSKA (reference sequence). This CDR3 contains 13 residues. The CDR3 spells CSASPLAGNEQFF. CDR3 bases: TGCAGTGCTTCCCCACTAGCGGGAAATGAGCAGTTCTTC.

Note on this clonotype: Germline is not matched at one junction end, which may reflect a read error. CDR3 in DNA: TGCGCCAGCAGCTTCGCCGGGACAGGGAGCGACGAGCAGTACTTC. Its protein is CASSFAGTGSDEQYF. The chain links TRBV7-2 to TRBJ2-7; TRBD1 matches 9 bases. CDR3 length: 15 amino acids. From germline, CDR1 is SGHTA and CDR2 FQGNSA.

This clonotype was found many times. The chain has TRBV20-1 and TRBJ1-2; weak D call: TRBD1 (5 bases). Germline V gives CDR1 DFQATT, CDR2 SNEGSKA (reference sequence). V was shortened by 2 bases and J by 6 bases, with 16 bases between the two germline ends. This CDR3 spans 14 amino acids. CDR3 loop: CSARNPGTEDGYTF. CDR3 coding DNA: TGCAGTGCTAGAAACCCGGGGACGGAAGATGGCTACACCTTC.

The rearrangement links TRBV5-1 to TRBJ2-1; 11 bases fit TRBD2. J was trimmed by 2 bases and V by 4 bases; bases with no gene match: 2. The CDR3 spans 15 residues. From germline, CDR1 is SGHRS and CDR2 YFSETQ. CDR3 sequence (DNA): TGCGCCAGCAGCATAGCGGGAGGGACCTACAATGAGCAGTTCTTC. Translated: CASSIAGGTYNEQFF. The variable domain in full, completed from reference TRBV5-1 and TRBJ2-1, reads KAGVTQTPRYLIKTRGQQVTLSCSPISGHRSVSWYQQTPGQGLQFLFEYFSETQRNKGNFPGRFSGRQFSNSRSEMNVSTLELGDSALYLCASSIAGGTYNEQFFGPGTRLTVL.

This clonotype was seen many times. The genes are TRBV5-6 and TRBJ1-2; TRBD1 agrees at 12 bases. The trim removed 4 bases at V and 3 bases at J, leaving 10 bases unmatched. CDR1 is SGHDT, CDR2 YYEEEE, per germline. CDR3 size: 17 residues. In DNA, the CDR3 is TGTGCCAGCAGCCCGCTCGGAGGGACAGGGGGCGACTATGGCTACACCTTC. Encoded protein: CASSPLGGTGGDYGYTF. Combining the CDR3 with reference TRBV5-6 and TRBJ1-2 gives the whole variable domain DAGVTQSPTHLIKTRGQQVTLRCSPKSGHDTVSWYQQALGQGPQFIFQYYEEEERQRGNFPDRFSGHQFPNYSSELNVNALLLGDSALYLCASSPLGGTGGDYGYTFGSGTRLTVV.

V usage is TRBV20-1 and J usage is TRBJ1-2; D is perhaps TRBD1 (6 bases). Trimming stripped 5 bases from V and 0 bases from J, with 13 bases between. The length of the CDR3 is 14 residues. The V gene's germline CDR1 is DFQATT and CDR2 SNEGSKA (reference sequence). Here the CDR3 DNA reads TGCAGTGCTGTTAGACAGGACTCTAACTATGGCTACACCTTC. Residues: CSAVRQDSNYGYTF.

This clonotype was counted many times. This chain links TRBV13 with TRBJ2-7; possible D gene TRBD2, 5 bases. Trimming pared 1 base from V and 5 bases from J, leaving 12 bases between. The CDR3 sequence is 14 residues long. Germline CDR1 PRHDT, CDR2 FYEKMQ (reference sequence). The CDR3 nucleotides are TGTGCCAGCAGCTTAGCCTCCGGGGTCGACGAGCAGTACTTC. Translation gives CASSLASGVDEQYF.

The chain links TRBV20-1 to TRBJ1-1; D possibly corresponds to TRBD1 (6 bases). Deletions cut 6 bases from V and 7 bases from J, with 15 bases between. CDR3 length equals 12 residues. Per germline, CDR1 DFQATT and CDR2 SNEGSKA (reference sequence). The CDR3 region has the DNA TGCAGTGCCCTACCCACAGGGAGTGAAGCTTTCTTT. Translation: CSALPTGSEAFF.

This clonotype was counted a few times. The chain recombines TRBV4-2 with TRBJ2-7; tentative D call: TRBD1 (6 bases). The germline V gene has CDR1 LGHNA and CDR2 YNFKEQ. Trimming removed 0 bases from V and 1 base from J, with 10 bases in between. The length of the CDR3 is 15 residues. The CDR3: CASSQEQGLSYEQYF. CDR3 coding DNA: TGTGCCAGCAGCCAAGAACAGGGATTATCCTACGAGCAGTACTTC.

This clonotype has a handful of counts. The chain links TRBV6-2 or TRBV6-3 to TRBJ1-5; possibly TRBD1 for D (5 bases). Germline V gene sequence: CDR1 MNHEY, CDR2 SVGEGT. This CDR3 has 16 residues. Trimming pared 2 bases from V and 1 base from J, leaving 12 bases between. The CDR3 region is CASSYDRGESNQPQHF. CDR3 in DNA: TGTGCCAGCAGTTACGATCGGGGGGAGAGCAATCAGCCCCAGCATTTT.

A remark on this clonotype: Since a much larger clone is just one base distant, this may be a read error. V and J are TRBV6-1 and TRBJ2-7, with D unclear. The CDR3 sequence is 11 residues long. The germline CDR1 and CDR2 sequences are MNHNS and SASEGT. Trimming cost V 6 bases and J 4 bases, with 7 bases left between them. Here the CDR3 reads CASRDHYEQYF. The CDR3 DNA reads as TGTGCCAGCAGAGATCATTACGAGCAGTACTTC.

The V call is TRBV29-1, the J call TRBJ2-7; D could derive from TRBD1 or TRBD2 (5 bases each). There are 13 residues in the CDR3. Germline assignment: CDR1 SQVTM and CDR2 ANQGSEA. V dropped 6 bases and J dropped 4 bases, with 16 bases sitting between them. CDR3 bases: TGCAGCGTCCGGGACCCCGGCCTTTACGAGCAGTACTTC. Protein sequence: CSVRDPGLYEQYF.

This clonotype has at least ten counts. The rearrangement uses TRBV12-3 or TRBV12-4 and TRBJ1-2; perhaps TRBD1 as D (5 bases). The germline V and J ends were trimmed by 5 bases and 0 bases, with 10 bases remaining between them. The CDR3 is made up of 14 amino acids. The CDR3 region is CASSPLQANYGYTF. In DNA, the CDR3 is TGTGCCAGCAGTCCTTTACAGGCTAACTATGGCTACACCTTC.

This clonotype was seen many times. CDR3 region: CASSLLHLETQYF. CDR3 DNA: TGTGCCAGCAGCCTCCTCCACCTTGAGACCCAGTACTTC. This rearrangement joins TRBV12-3 or TRBV12-4 to TRBJ2-5, with D uncertain. Trimming took off 6 bases at V and 5 bases at J, with 13 bases between the two ends. The CDR3 consists of 13 residues.

The chain is built from TRBV7-9 and TRBJ2-1, with 10 bases that match TRBD1. There are 16 residues in the CDR3. V was pared by 5 bases and J by 8 bases, with 12 bases of the junction left unmatched. CDR1 is SEHNR and CDR2 is FQNEAQ in the germline V gene (reference sequence). The CDR3 protein is CASSLHSGTGEYEQFF. CDR3 nucleotide sequence: TGTGCCAGCAGCCTACATTCCGGGACAGGGGAATATGAGCAGTTCTTC.

This clonotype was found many times. This chain uses TRBV10-3 with TRBJ2-7; D uncertain. Trimming removed 7 bases from V and 1 base from J, with 17 bases in between. This CDR3 comprises 15 residues. CDR1 is ENHRY, CDR2 SYGVKD, per germline. In nucleotides, the CDR3 is TGTGCCATCAAACCCGAGGAAGTGCCTTCCTACGAGCAGTACTTC. This sequence encodes CAIKPEEVPSYEQYF.

This clonotype was observed at least ten times. The chain recombines TRBV27 with TRBJ2-3; possible D gene TRBD2, 5 bases. V was clipped by 0 bases and J by 1 base, with 8 bases between them. Germline V CDR1 and CDR2: MNHEY, SMNVEV (reference sequence). The CDR3 contains 15 residues. The CDR3 nucleotides are TGTGCCAGCAGTTTATCGAGGGTGGGCACAGATACGCAGTATTTT. Translation: CASSLSRVGTDTQYF.

This clonotype has a handful of counts. V and J are TRBV9 and TRBJ2-5; 8 nucleotides match TRBD2. After removal of 4 bases from V and 3 bases from J, the junction contained 5 bases not matched to a gene. Germline V gene sequence: CDR1 SGDLS, CDR2 YYNGEE. This CDR3 contains 14 residues. The CDR3 sequence: CASSSAGVEETQYF. CDR3 nucleotide sequence: TGTGCCAGCAGCTCAGCGGGAGTGGAAGAGACCCAGTACTTC.